The 32 T cell receptor beta chains below were found in one sample sequenced in a study of T cell repertoires in cytomegalovirus infection. TCRdb analysed the reads with MiXCR anew, one entry per CDR3 protein. The data hold about 680,000 distinct CDR3 sequences, with 24% observed a single time. Input material: CD8+ T cells from PBMCs. All receptors derive from a human donor in good health (CMV status not recorded). Some clones in this sample may be carry-over from other donors' samples.

The V and J genes are TRBV5-1 and TRBJ2-7, with D perhaps matching TRBD2 (5 bases). Germline V CDR1 and CDR2: SGHRS, YFSETQ. Trimming took 0 bases from V and 7 from J, leaving 17 bases between them. The length of the CDR3 is 15 residues. CDR3 region: CASSLATGSGSEQYF. The DNA for the CDR3 is TGCGCCAGCAGCTTGGCCACCGGGTCTGGGAGTGAGCAGTACTTC.

The J gene is TRBJ2-7, the V gene TRBV5-6; TRBD2 might be the D (7 bases). There are 17 residues in the CDR3. The V and J ends lost 6 bases and 0 bases respectively, with 22 bases between them. CDR1 SGHDT and CDR2 YYEEEE come from the germline V gene. The CDR3 DNA is TGTGCCAGCATGGGAACCCCCGGCGGGGGCCTCTCCTACGAGCAGTACGTC. Its translation: CASMGTPGGGLSYEQYV.

This sequence joins TRBV28 and TRBJ2-7; D might be TRBD1 (6 bases). The CDR3 contains 13 residues. From germline, CDR1 is MDHEN and CDR2 SYDVKM. V was shortened by 5 bases and J by 5 bases, with 13 bases between the two germline ends. As DNA, the CDR3 is TGTGCCAGCAGTCTGACAGGTCCAAACGAGCAGTACGTC. It codes for CASSLTGPNEQYV.

The gene calls are TRBV6-2 or TRBV6-3 and TRBJ2-1; D is unresolved. The germline gives CDR1 MNHEY, CDR2 SVGEGT. The CDR3 consists of 17 residues. V was pared by 5 bases and J by 7 bases, with 24 bases between. The CDR3 DNA follows: TGTGCCAGCAGTACTCTCAACTACCAACCTTCGGAAAATGAGCAGTTCTTC. This encodes CASSTLNYQPSENEQFF.

This clonotype was seen many times. The V gene is TRBV7-2, the J gene TRBJ2-1, with a tentative D call TRBD2 (6 bases). The CDR3 is 13 amino acids. CDR1 is SGHTA, CDR2 FQGNSA, per germline. Trimming pared 5 bases from V and 7 bases from J, leaving 12 bases between. In DNA, the CDR3 is TGTGCCAGCAGCCCCGGGACTCCGAATGAGCAGTTCTTC. Amino acids: CASSPGTPNEQFF. The variable domain in full, with the rest retrieved from reference TRBV7-2 and TRBJ2-1, is GAGVSQSPSNKVTEKGKDVELRCDPISGHTALYWYRQSLGQGLEFLIYFQGNSAPDKSGLPSDRFSAERTGGSVSTLTIQRTQQEDSAVYLCASSPGTPNEQFFGPGTRLTVL.

The V gene is TRBV28, the J gene TRBJ1-2; TRBD1 matches at 8 bases. Germline lookup yields CDR1 MDHEN and CDR2 SYDVKM. The CDR3 length is 13 residues. J was trimmed by 6 bases and V by 6 bases; bases with no gene match: 6. Written as DNA, the CDR3 is TGTGCCAGCAGCCCCACAGGGGGAAATGGCTACACCTTC. Translated: CASSPTGGNGYTF.

In its sample, this clonotype was seen many times. The genes are TRBV19 and TRBJ1-5, with 7 bases identical to TRBD1. In germline, CDR1 is LNHDA, CDR2 SQIVND (reference sequence). This CDR3 spans 14 amino acids. The J segment lost 2 bases and the V segment lost 10 bases, leaving 8 bases of the junction unmatched. CDR3 bases: TGTGCCACGAGGGCCAGGGGGGGCAATCAGCCCCAGCATTTT. It specifies CATRARGGNQPQHF.

This clonotype was detected many times. The V call is TRBV7-2, the J call TRBJ2-1, with D uncertain. V shed 1 base and J shed 8 bases, with 15 bases lying between them. CDR1 is SGHTA, CDR2 FQGNSA, per germline. The CDR3 sequence is 15 residues long. Here the CDR3 DNA reads TGTGCCAGCAGCTTAGAGGCGGTTTTAAGGGATGAGCAGTTCTTC. Its translation is CASSLEAVLRDEQFF. The variable domain in full, with the rest retrieved from reference TRBV7-2 and TRBJ2-1, is GAGVSQSPSNKVTEKGKDVELRCDPISGHTALYWYRQSLGQGLEFLIYFQGNSAPDKSGLPSDRFSAERTGGSVSTLTIQRTQQEDSAVYLCASSLEAVLRDEQFFGPGTRLTVL.

The chain is built from TRBV6-4 and TRBJ2-3; 7 bases line up with TRBD2. The ends lost 3 bases at V and 5 bases at J; junction bases unmatched: 11. This CDR3 comprises 16 residues. Germline CDR1 is MRHNA and CDR2 is SNTAGT. In DNA, the CDR3 is TGTGCCAGCAGTGAACGGGGGGACTCAGGCAGAGATACGCAGTATTTT. This codes for CASSERGDSGRDTQYF.

V is TRBV20-1 and J is TRBJ2-6; D may match TRBD1 or TRBD2 (6 bases each). The CDR3 runs to 14 residues. The germline CDR1 and CDR2 sequences are DFQATT and SNEGSKA (reference sequence). Deletions cut 4 bases from V and 5 bases from J, with 12 bases between. Here the CDR3 reads CSAIPGARANVLTF. DNA of the CDR3: TGCAGTGCTATTCCGGGGGCGCGGGCCAACGTCCTGACTTTC.

This clonotype was detected a few times. This chain links TRBV6-2 or TRBV6-3 with TRBJ1-1; D is unresolved. CDR3 length: 19 residues. The V gene's germline CDR1 is MNHEY and CDR2 SVGEGT. The V gene lost 0 bases and the J gene lost 1 base, with 21 bases spanning the gap. The DNA of the CDR3 is TGTGCCAGCAGTTACTCGTCTAGTTTGGGGAGGCTACCGAACACTGAAGCTTTCTTT. Its translation: CASSYSSSLGRLPNTEAFF.

Only a few counts were recorded for this clonotype. The chain joins TRBV9 to TRBJ2-1; TRBD1 might be the D (6 bases). Germline values: CDR1 SGDLS, CDR2 YYNGEE. Deletions cut 3 bases from V and 0 bases from J, with 16 bases between. This CDR3 has 17 amino acids. CDR3 residues: CASSGPKDRVSYNEQFF. CDR3 coding DNA: TGTGCCAGCAGCGGACCAAAGGACAGAGTCTCCTACAATGAGCAGTTCTTC.

This clonotype was seen repeatedly, ten times or more. The rearrangement uses TRBV7-2 and TRBJ2-2; no firm D call. The CDR3 runs 12 residues. V was cut by 6 bases and J by 2 bases, with 4 bases left in between. Germline V gene data show CDR1 as SGHTA and CDR2 as FQGNSA. The CDR3 here is CASRPNTGELFF. The CDR3 DNA reads as TGTGCCAGCAGACCAAACACCGGGGAGCTGTTTTTT. Using reference TRBV7-2 and TRBJ2-2 for the parts outside the CDR3, the full variable domain is GAGVSQSPSNKVTEKGKDVELRCDPISGHTALYWYRQSLGQGLEFLIYFQGNSAPDKSGLPSDRFSAERTGGSVSTLTIQRTQQEDSAVYLCASRPNTGELFFGEGSRLTVL.

A note on this clonotype: A clone one base away is much larger, so this may be a read error. The rearrangement joins TRBV7-4 to TRBJ1-5; TRBD1 is a possible D gene (5 bases). The CDR3 runs to 13 residues. CDR1 is SGHVT and CDR2 is SQSDAQ in the germline V gene. The CDR3 nucleotides read TGTGCCAGCAGCCTGGATGGGCGACAGCCCCGGCATTTT. This gives the protein CASSLDGRQPRHF.

This clonotype was observed a few times. The rearrangement uses TRBV7-9 and TRBJ1-6, with D perhaps TRBD1 (5 bases). V lost 4 bases to trimming and J lost 0 bases, with 10 bases between them. CDR3 length: 16 residues. Looked up from germline, CDR1 is SEHNR and CDR2 is FQNEAQ (reference sequence). The CDR3 region has the DNA TGTGCCAGCAGCTCGGACACGTTCTCCTATAATTCACCCCTCCACTTT. Encoded protein: CASSSDTFSYNSPLHF.

Points on this clonotype: A much larger clone lies one base from this, so it may be a read error. The chain joins TRBV12-3 or TRBV12-4 to TRBJ2-4, with TRBD1 matching 9 bases. The CDR3 length is 15 residues. The CDR3 sequence is CVSTQGDRDVHIQYF. The CDR3 DNA sequence: TGTGTCAGCACCCAGGGGGACAGGGACGTTCACATTCAGTACTTC.

The chain employs TRBV27 and TRBJ1-5; TRBD1 matches 7 bases. With 4 bases clipped from V and 0 bases from J, the junction kept 15 bases outside the gene matches. Germline V gene sequence: CDR1 MNHEY, CDR2 SMNVEV (reference sequence). CDR3 length: 19 amino acids. CDR3 region: CASSSRQGLLGYSNQPQHF. As DNA, the CDR3 is TGTGCCAGCAGTTCTCGACAGGGCCTTCTGGGATATAGCAATCAGCCCCAGCATTTT.

This clonotype came up a few times. V and J are TRBV7-3 and TRBJ2-2, with TRBD2 identical over 10 bases. Germline CDR1 SGHTA, CDR2 FQGTGA. This CDR3 has 14 residues. Trimming removed 6 bases from V and 3 bases from J; junction bases left unmatched: 1. CDR3 nucleotides: TGTGCCAGCAGACTAGCGGGGTACACCGGGGAGCTGTTTTTT. This gives the protein CASRLAGYTGELFF.

This chain links TRBV3-1 with TRBJ2-7; D unclear. From germline, CDR1 is LGHDT and CDR2 YNNKEL (reference sequence). This CDR3 has 15 amino acids. Trimming took 1 base from V and 0 from J, leaving 10 bases between them. CDR3 coding DNA: TGTGCCAGCAGCCAAGGTTCCAGCCTCTCCTACGAGCAGTACTTC. Its protein product is CASSQGSSLSYEQYF.

This clonotype appeared a few times. This chain's CDR3 is CASSPGLFNEQFF. CDR3 nucleotide sequence: TGTGCCAGCAGTCCGGGACTATTCAATGAGCAGTTCTTC. The chain joins TRBV12-3 or TRBV12-4 to TRBJ2-1, with 7 positions matching TRBD2. The CDR3 has 13 amino acids. Germline trimming cut 5 bases from V and 6 bases from J; bases unmatched to any gene: 4.

Worth noting for this clonotype: Possible read error: a much larger clone is one base away. The chain employs TRBV6-2 or TRBV6-3 and TRBJ1-1; 7 nucleotides line up with TRBD1. Germline CDR1 is MNHEY and CDR2 is SVGEGT. The length of the CDR3 is 18 residues. CDR3 region: CASSYTQDARGLNTEVFF. CDR3 DNA sequence: TGTGCCAGCAGTTACACTCAAGATGCTAGGGGGCTGAACACTGAAGTTTTCTTT.

This chain joins TRBV7-9 and TRBJ1-2; 7 bases map to TRBD1. The CDR3 consists of 16 residues. Germline V CDR1 and CDR2: SEHNR, FQNEAQ (reference sequence). With V trimmed by 2 bases and J by 1 base, 7 bases remained unmatched. CDR3 sequence reads: CASSLRDRDYNYGYTF. The DNA of the CDR3 is TGTGCCAGCAGCTTAAGGGACAGAGACTATAACTATGGCTACACCTTC.

A remark on this clonotype: This may stem from a read error, because a much larger clone lies one nucleotide away. For the CDR3, the DNA is TGTGCCAACAGACGCGGGGACACGCAGTATTTT. Its translation: CANRRGDTQYF. The V and J genes are TRBV12-3 or TRBV12-4 and TRBJ2-3, with D possibly TRBD2 on 6 matching bases. The ends were cut back, 10 bases at V and 9 bases at J, with 14 bases in the middle. The CDR3 sequence is 11 residues long.

This clonotype was counted at least ten times. The chain carries TRBV7-3 and TRBJ2-5; 7 positions agree with TRBD2. The V segment lost 5 bases and the J segment 12 bases; nucleotides outside the gene matches: 12. The CDR3 spans 13 residues. The germline V gene has CDR1 SGHTA and CDR2 FQGTGA. The DNA of the CDR3 is TGTGCCAGCAGCCCAACAATGGGACTATCGAAGTACTTC. This sequence encodes CASSPTMGLSKYF.

This chain joins TRBV6-2 or TRBV6-3 and TRBJ2-2; D unresolved. CDR3 length: 15 amino acids. V was clipped by 0 bases and J by 7 bases, with 12 bases between them. Per the germline V gene, CDR1 is MNHEY and CDR2 is SVGEGT. The CDR3 loop is CASSYSRTAGGELFF. CDR3 in DNA: TGTGCCAGCAGTTACTCGAGGACGGCAGGCGGGGAGCTGTTTTTT.

The chain combines TRBV20-1 with TRBJ2-5, with D maybe TRBD2 (6 bases). CDR1 DFQATT and CDR2 SNEGSKA come from the germline V gene (reference sequence). CDR3 length: 13 amino acids. The V and J ends lost 5 bases and 5 bases respectively, with 15 bases between them. CDR3 loop: CSADGEVGETQYF. CDR3 nucleotide sequence: TGCAGTGCTGATGGGGAGGTAGGGGAGACCCAGTACTTC.

This rearrangement joins TRBV7-9 to TRBJ1-1; TRBD1 might be the D (5 bases). The V end was cut by 1 base, the J end by 7 bases, with 16 bases between. Germline CDR1 SEHNR, CDR2 FQNEAQ (reference sequence). The CDR3 is made up of 15 amino acids. CDR3 amino acids: CASSLDGTQPLEAFF. CDR3 nucleotide sequence: TGTGCCAGCAGCTTAGATGGGACTCAGCCCCTTGAAGCTTTCTTT.

This clonotype was found a few times. The chain carries TRBV7-9 and TRBJ1-6; D is possibly TRBD1 (5 bases). The CDR3 spans 19 residues. The germline V gene has CDR1 SEHNR and CDR2 FQNEAQ (reference sequence). Trimming cost V 2 bases and J 0 bases, with 17 bases left between them. CDR3 in amino acids: CASSLPETATSSYNSPLHF. The DNA of the CDR3 is TGTGCCAGCAGCTTACCAGAGACAGCGACGAGCTCCTATAATTCACCCCTCCACTTT.

V and J are TRBV6-2 or TRBV6-3 and TRBJ2-5; the D is unclear. CDR1 MNHEY and CDR2 SVGEGT come from the germline V gene. Trimming stripped 4 bases from V and 2 bases from J, with 17 bases between. The CDR3 covers 16 residues. CDR3 sequence: CASSSGGRPFQETQYF. Written as DNA, the CDR3 is TGTGCCAGCAGTTCCGGCGGTCGTCCTTTTCAAGAGACCCAGTACTTC.

This clonotype was recorded at least ten times. This chain uses TRBV7-2 with TRBJ2-2; D unclear. Trimming cost V 3 bases and J 1 base, with 9 bases left between them. The length of the CDR3 is 15 residues. CDR1 and CDR2 from the germline V gene are SGHTA and FQGNSA. The chain's CDR3 is CASSFGFLNTGELFF. The CDR3 DNA sequence: TGTGCCAGCAGCTTTGGATTTTTGAACACCGGGGAGCTGTTTTTT.

The V call is TRBV19, the J call TRBJ1-1; D ambiguous. V was shortened by 0 bases and J by 3 bases, with 5 bases between the two germline ends. Germline loops: CDR1 LNHDA, CDR2 SQIVND (reference sequence). The CDR3 length is 13 residues. The CDR3: CASSIEADTEAFF. Written as DNA, the CDR3 is TGTGCCAGTAGTATAGAGGCAGACACTGAAGCTTTCTTT.

This rearrangement joins TRBV27 to TRBJ1-6; no clear D. Trimming took 0 bases from V and 11 from J, leaving 5 bases between them. This CDR3 is 12 amino acids long. Germline V CDR1 and CDR2: MNHEY, SMNVEV (reference sequence). The CDR3 region has the DNA TGTGCCAGCAGTTTATCGGGGACACCCCTCCACTTT. Protein: CASSLSGTPLHF.